The entry below describes one T cell receptor beta chain. The record originates from a study of blood T cell repertoires in COVID-19. TCRdb's copy holds only in-frame clones and misses some; the assay was immunoSEQ multiplex PCR. This sample yields under 500,000 clones, of which 75% to 90% are seen a single time; 1% to 1.3% belongs to the top ten. There are 13 residues in the CDR3. Between the trimmed V and J ends, which lost 3 bases and 5 bases, there was a span of 10 bases. The chain recombines TRBV12-3 or TRBV12-4 with TRBJ2-5; D call uncertain. This TCR derives from a man aged 30 to 45 who had recovered from COVID-19. Sample: PBMCs or T cells enriched from blood (not recorded which). CDR3 DNA sequence: TGTGCCAGCAGTTTCGGTACCGGGGAGACCCAGTACTTC. This codes for CASSFGTGETQYF.